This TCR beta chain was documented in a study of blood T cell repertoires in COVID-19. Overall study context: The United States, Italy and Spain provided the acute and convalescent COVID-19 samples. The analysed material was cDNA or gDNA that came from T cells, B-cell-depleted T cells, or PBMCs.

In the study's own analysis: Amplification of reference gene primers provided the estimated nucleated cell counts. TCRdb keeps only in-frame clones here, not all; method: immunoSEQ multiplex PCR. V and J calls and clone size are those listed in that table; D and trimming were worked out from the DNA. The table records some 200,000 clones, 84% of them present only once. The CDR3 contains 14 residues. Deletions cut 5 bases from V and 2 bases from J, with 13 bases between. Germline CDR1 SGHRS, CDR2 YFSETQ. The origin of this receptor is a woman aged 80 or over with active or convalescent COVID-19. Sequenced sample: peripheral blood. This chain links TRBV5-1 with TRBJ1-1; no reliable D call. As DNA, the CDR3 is TGCGCCAGCAGTCCCATGGGTAGCAACACTGAAGCTTTCTTT. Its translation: CASSPMGSNTEAFF.